This T cell receptor beta chain was identified in a study of T cell repertoires in cytomegalovirus infection. In the study overall: Use of recently identified HLA-C-restricted and well-studied HLA-B-restricted CMV epitopes was part of the study. Both a matching HLA type and CMV infection were indicated by public TCR beta signatures.

Study outcomes and limitations: Totalled public TCR beta family frequency picked out people who carried CMV plus the relevant HLA.

For this clonotype: Its antigen is unknown.

Germline V gene sequence: CDR1 SGHTA, CDR2 FQGNSA. J was trimmed by 6 bases and V by 1 base; bases with no gene match: 5. The CDR3 extends over 15 amino acids. TCRdb analysed the reads with MiXCR anew, one entry per CDR3 protein. The sample comprises about 470,000 distinct CDR3 sequences, approximately 40% of which are singletons, and 35% to 50% rests with the top ten. The chain carries TRBV7-2 and TRBJ2-2, with 7 bases matching TRBD1. Sequencing used cultured PBMCs, obtained from culture after CMV antigen stimulation. The sequence was obtained from a human donor in good health (CMV status not recorded). Some clones in this sample may be carry-over from other donors' samples. The CDR3 region has the DNA TGTGCCAGCAGCTTAGGAGGGGGCTTCCCCGGGGAGCTGTTTTTT. Its translation is CASSLGGGFPGELFF. Full variable domain (rest looked up from reference TRBV7-2 and TRBJ2-2): GAGVSQSPSNKVTEKGKDVELRCDPISGHTALYWYRQSLGQGLEFLIYFQGNSAPDKSGLPSDRFSAERTGGSVSTLTIQRTQQEDSAVYLCASSLGGGFPGELFFGEGSRLTVL.